This T cell receptor beta chain was identified in a study of blood T cell repertoires in COVID-19. Study overall: There were acute and convalescent COVID-19 samples, and they came from the United States, Italy and Spain. The cDNA or gDNA used as material had been derived from T cells, B-cell-depleted T cells, or PBMCs.

The CDR3 covers 14 residues. V lost 5 bases to trimming and J lost 10 bases; unmatched junction nucleotides: 8. CDR1 is MNHEY and CDR2 is SVGAGI in the germline V gene. Per the original data handling: Reference gene primer amplification yielded estimated nucleated cell counts. TCRdb's table, derived via immunoSEQ multiplex PCR, lists solely in-frame clones and lacks some. Clonal size and the V and J genes are those of that table, whereas D and trimming came from the DNA. The sample has some 39,000 clones; around 82% are singletons. The V and J genes are TRBV6-5 and TRBJ1-1; 12 nucleotides match TRBD1. The TCR sequence derives from a man older than 75 with acute or convalescent COVID-19. Sequenced input: peripheral blood. CDR3 loop: CASSTPGQGAGAFF. CDR3 DNA: TGTGCCAGCAGTACTCCGGGACAGGGGGCTGGAGCTTTCTTT.